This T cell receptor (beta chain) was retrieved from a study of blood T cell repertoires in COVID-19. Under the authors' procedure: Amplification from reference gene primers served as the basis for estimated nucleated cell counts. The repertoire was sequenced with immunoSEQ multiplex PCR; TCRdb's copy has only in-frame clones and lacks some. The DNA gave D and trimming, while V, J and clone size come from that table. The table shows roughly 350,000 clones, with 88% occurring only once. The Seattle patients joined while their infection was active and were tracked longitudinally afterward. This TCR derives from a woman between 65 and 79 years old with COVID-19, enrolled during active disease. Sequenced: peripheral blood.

CDR3 sequence: CASSIRDRGAAGSYEQYF. The DNA for the CDR3 is TGTGCCAGTAGTATAAGGGACAGGGGGGCCGCCGGGTCCTACGAGCAGTACTTC. The chain employs TRBV19 and TRBJ2-7; 11 bases fit TRBD1. The CDR3 sequence is 18 residues long. V dropped 2 bases and J dropped 1; count of bases not matched to a gene: 10. CDR1 is LNHDA and CDR2 is SQIVND in the germline V gene (reference sequence).